The 27 T cell receptor beta chains reported below all come from one sample, sequenced in a study of T cells in women clearing cervical HPV infection. Sequenced by immunoSEQ multiplex PCR; TCRdb stores in-frame clones only, minus some. Its clone listing holds roughly 30,000 clones. Sequencing was carried out using blood buffy coat. These receptors came from a woman aged 18 to 75 with a cervical HPV16 infection that either progressed to CIN3+ or cleared (not recorded which).

Incomplete CDR3 DNA: TGTGCCAGTAGTACGGACAGTATCTCCTACGAG. It translates to CASSTDSISYE. The entire CDR3 sequence reads CASSTDSISYEQYF. The chain uses TRBV19 and TRBJ2-7; D perhaps matches TRBD1 (6 bases). Sequencing ends 3 residues short of the CDR3 end; the germline J gene provides the rest. V was shortened by 4 bases and J by 0 bases, with 10 bases between the two germline ends. The CDR3 is 14 amino acids. Germline CDR1 LNHDA, CDR2 SQIVND (reference sequence).

About this clone itself: The observed sequence ends 3 residues before the CDR3 terminus, with the missing tail filled in from the germline J gene. The chain is built from TRBV5-1 and TRBJ2-7, with a possible D match to TRBD1 (6 bases). CDR3 length: 18 amino acids. With 1 base removed from V and 3 bases from J, the gap between germline ends came to 23 bases. Looked up from germline, CDR1 is SGHRS and CDR2 is YFSETQ. The CDR3: CASSLRGTSARAIYEQYF. The CDR3 bases that were read are TGCGCCAGCAGCTTGAGGGGGACAAGCGCGAGGGCAATCTACGAG.

The chain's CDR3 is CSAHPGQGRYEQYF. The CDR3 bases that were read are TGCAGTGCTCACCCCGGACAGGGTCGGTACGAG. The genes are TRBV20-1 and TRBJ2-7; 8 bases map to TRBD1. Read sequence stops 3 residues before the CDR3 end, and the germline J gene provides the missing end. Germline CDR1 is DFQATT and CDR2 is SNEGSKA (reference sequence). Trimming at V came to 5 bases and at J to 4 bases, leaving 10 bases not matched to a gene. The CDR3 spans 14 residues.

In the case of this clone: The read ends 3 residues before the CDR3 terminus; that terminus is restored from the germline J gene. The chain uses TRBV28 and TRBJ1-1; the match to TRBD1 covers 9 bases. This CDR3 has 15 amino acids. Germline-derived CDR1 and CDR2 are MDHEN and SYDVKM. V lost 5 bases, J lost 5 bases, and 9 bases stayed unmatched. CDR3 loop: CASSRVGTGLTEAFF. The sequenced part of the CDR3 DNA is TGTGCCAGCAGTCGGGTGGGGACAGGGCTAACTGAA.

In the case of this clone: The CDR3 end lies 3 residues beyond the end of the read and is filled in from the germline J gene. This chain links TRBV19 with TRBJ2-1; 9 bases line up with TRBD2. V lost 6 bases to trimming and J lost 4 bases; unmatched junction nucleotides: 7. CDR1 and CDR2 (germline): LNHDA, SQIVND (reference sequence). The CDR3 loop spans 15 amino acids. CDR3 DNA, as far as it was read: TGTGCCAGTAGGGGTCAAGCGGGGGGATACAATGAG. Residues: CASRGQAGGYNE. The whole CDR3 protein reads CASRGQAGGYNEQFF.

As to this clone: The read ends 3 residues shy of where the CDR3 ends; the end is completed using the germline J gene. The chain couples TRBV7-2 to TRBJ1-4, with TRBD1 matching over 7 bases. The ends lost 5 bases at V and 8 bases at J; junction bases unmatched: 8. Germline CDR1 SGHTA, CDR2 FQGNSA. CDR3 length: 14 amino acids. The DNA read from the CDR3 is TGTGCCAGCAGCGACCGGGACAGCGCCGAAAAA. Translation: CASSDRDSAEK. The whole CDR3 reads CASSDRDSAEKLFF.

In regard to this clone: The read comes to an end 3 residues before the CDR3 does, leaving the germline J gene to fill in the end. The rearrangement uses TRBV5-5 and TRBJ2-7, with a possible D match to TRBD1 (5 bases). CDR1 is SGHKS, CDR2 YYEKEE, per germline (reference sequence). This CDR3 has 14 residues. The V gene lost 1 base and the J gene lost 4 bases, with 12 bases spanning the gap. The CDR3 is CASSLMTAVYEQYF. The CDR3 bases that were read are TGTGCCAGCAGCTTGATGACAGCCGTATACGAG.

About this clone itself: The read finishes 3 residues shy of the CDR3 end, and the germline J gene is used to complete it. V usage is TRBV7-6 and J usage is TRBJ1-4, with D possibly being TRBD1 (5 bases). The CDR3 is 11 amino acids. Trimming took 5 bases from V and 10 from J, leaving 8 bases between them. Germline V gene sequence: CDR1 SGHVS, CDR2 FNYEAQ. The CDR3 bases that were read are TGTGCCAGCAGCCCCGGGGGAAAA. It yields the protein CASSPGGK. The complete CDR3 sequence is CASSPGGKLFF. Full variable domain (remainder filled in from reference TRBV7-6 and TRBJ1-4): GAGVSQSPRYKVTKRGQDVALRCDPISGHVSLYWYRQALGQGPEFLTYFNYEAQQDKSGLPNDRFSAERPEGSISTLTIQRTEQRDSAMYRCASSPGGKLFFGSGTQLSVL.

About this clone: The CDR3 end lies 3 residues beyond the end of the read and is filled in from the germline J gene. The rearrangement uses TRBV3-1 (or the pseudogene TRBV3-2) and TRBJ2-2; TRBD2 aligns across 9 bases. The germline V gene has CDR1 LGHDT and CDR2 YNNKEL (reference sequence). The junction had 6 bases not matched to a gene; V was cut back by 4 bases and J by 6 bases. The CDR3 is 15 amino acids. The CDR3 region is CASSLGGRASGELFF. The CDR3 DNA, read in part, is TGTGCCAGCAGCCTAGGCGGGAGGGCGTCCGGGGAG.

A word on this clone: The CDR3 end falls 3 residues outside the read, so it is completed with the germline J gene. The chain recombines TRBV6-1 with TRBJ1-4; D gene uncertain. Germline CDR1 reads MNHNS; CDR2 reads SASEGT. The CDR3 has 15 residues. Deletions cut 3 bases from V and 3 bases from J, with 11 bases between. CDR3 residues: CASSERPLANEKLFF. Partial CDR3 DNA: TGTGCCAGCAGTGAGCGGCCCTTGGCTAATGAAAAA.

In regard to this clone: The read terminates 3 residues before the CDR3 end, so the remaining end is supplied by the germline J gene. The chain joins TRBV18 to TRBJ2-7; TRBD1 agrees at 9 bases. V trimming: 4 bases; J trimming: 4 bases; junction bases outside the gene matches: 11. This CDR3 comprises 16 residues. Germline loops: CDR1 KGHSH, CDR2 LQKENI. The CDR3 DNA, read in part, is TGTGCCAGCTCACTCGAAGCGAGACAGGGGGTTTACGAG. This encodes CASSLEARQGVYE. The full CDR3 protein is CASSLEARQGVYEQYF.

Concerning this clone: From the germline J gene comes the end of the CDR3, since the read stops 3 residues before it. The sample holds other DNA sequences that translate to the same CDR3. V and J are TRBV20-1 and TRBJ1-1; D might be TRBD1 (5 bases). Trimming shortened V by 3 bases and J by 3 bases, and 8 bases separated the two germline ends. This CDR3 region has 12 residues. Germline-derived CDR1 and CDR2 are DFQATT and SNEGSKA (reference sequence). The CDR3 spells CSARSGDTEAFF. CDR3 DNA, as far as it was read: TGCAGTGCTAGGTCGGGGGACACTGAA.

A note on this clone: The CDR3 end falls 3 residues outside the read, so it is completed with the germline J gene. This rearrangement joins TRBV5-1 to TRBJ2-1; TRBD1 aligns across 11 bases. CDR3 length equals 17 residues. Germline V gene data show CDR1 as SGHRS and CDR2 as YFSETQ. V was pared by 0 bases and J by 9 bases, with 11 bases of the junction left unmatched. CDR3: CASSLESVGQGGIEQFF. Incomplete CDR3 DNA: TGCGCCAGCAGCTTGGAATCCGTGGGACAGGGGGGAATTGAG.

A word on this clone: The CDR3 goes on 3 residues after the read ends, and that part is filled in from the germline J gene. The V and J genes are TRBV30 and TRBJ1-1, with unresolved D. The V and J ends lost 2 bases and 1 base respectively, with 5 bases between them. This CDR3 is built from 12 residues. Germline values: CDR1 GTSNPN, CDR2 SVGIG (reference sequence). This CDR3 reads CAWSYSNTEAFF. CDR3 bases read: TGTGCCTGGAGTTACTCGAACACTGAA. Combining the CDR3 with reference TRBV30 and TRBJ1-1 gives the whole variable domain SQTIHQWPATLVQPVGSPLSLECTVEGTSNPNLYWYRQAAGRGLQLLFYSVGIGQISSEVPQNLSASRPQDRQFILSSKKLLLSDSGFYLCAWSYSNTEAFFGQGTRLTVV.

On this clone itself: With the read ending 3 residues before the CDR3 end, the germline J gene is used to fill in that end. This chain uses TRBV6-2 or TRBV6-3 with TRBJ2-7; D is ambiguous. Trimming cost V 5 bases and J 5 bases, with 7 bases left between them. Per germline, CDR1 MNHEY and CDR2 SVGEGT. CDR3 length equals 11 residues. The covered CDR3 bases are TGTGCCAGCAGTCAGTACGACGAG. Protein sequence: CASSQYDE. The entire CDR3 is CASSQYDEQYF.

To note about this clone: Coverage ceases 3 residues before the CDR3 finishes, and the germline J gene fills in the end. The chain combines TRBV2 with TRBJ2-5; tentative D call: TRBD2 (6 bases). CDR1 is SNHLY and CDR2 is FYNNEI in the germline V gene. This CDR3 contains 14 residues. Trimming took 4 bases from V and 3 from J, leaving 12 bases between them. The CDR3 spells CASSGRAWEETQYF. CDR3 DNA (partial): TGTGCCAGCAGTGGGAGGGCTTGGGAAGAGACC.

Of note for this clone: The CDR3 end lies 3 residues beyond the end of the read and is filled in from the germline J gene. The genes are TRBV7-9 and TRBJ2-7, with D tentatively TRBD1 (6 bases). CDR3 length: 15 residues. Trimming shortened V by 1 base and J by 0 bases, and 10 bases separated the two germline ends. CDR1 and CDR2 (germline): SEHNR, FQNEAQ (reference sequence). The sequenced CDR3 bases are TGTGCCAGCAGCTTAGGGGCGGACAGCTCCTACGAG. Protein sequence: CASSLGADSSYE. The entire CDR3 sequence reads CASSLGADSSYEQYF.

Note on this clone: The CDR3 extends 3 residues past the end of the read, so its final part is completed from the germline J gene. The chain has TRBV20-1 and TRBJ2-7, with D perhaps assigned TRBD1 or TRBD2 (5 bases each). V was shortened by 0 bases and J by 4 bases, with 7 bases between the two germline ends. Germline V gene data show CDR1 as DFQATT and CDR2 as SNEGSKA (reference sequence). The CDR3 consists of 12 residues. The sequenced part of the CDR3 DNA is TGCAGTGCTAGAGAAGAGGGGTACGAG. Its translation: CSAREEGYE. The complete CDR3 reads CSAREEGYEQYF.

On this clone itself: The read is 3 residues too short to cover the CDR3 end, so that end is filled in from the germline J gene. J is TRBJ1-2 and V is TRBV2; the D gene is possibly TRBD1 (6 bases). CDR3 size: 14 residues. From germline, CDR1 is SNHLY and CDR2 FYNNEI. The CDR3 protein is CASSQYRVAEGYTF. The DNA read from the CDR3 is TGTGCCAGCAGCCAATACAGGGTTGCAGAGGGC.

Notes on this clone: The read terminates 3 residues ahead of where the CDR3 ends, so the germline J gene completes it. The rearrangement joins TRBV7-2 to TRBJ1-2, with TRBD1 as a possible D gene (6 bases). Deletions cut 5 bases from V and 5 bases from J, with 9 bases between. Germline V gene data show CDR1 as SGHTA and CDR2 as FQGNSA. CDR3 length: 12 residues. CDR3 bases read: TGTGCCAGCAGCCACGGACAGTATGGC. Encoded protein: CASSHGQYG. The CDR3, in full, reads CASSHGQYGYTF. Drawing the rest from reference TRBV7-2 and TRBJ1-2, the complete variable domain is GAGVSQSPSNKVTEKGKDVELRCDPISGHTALYWYRQSLGQGLEFLIYFQGNSAPDKSGLPSDRFSAERTGGSVSTLTIQRTQQEDSAVYLCASSHGQYGYTFGSGTRLTVV.

As for this clone: The read terminates 3 residues before the CDR3 end, so the remaining end is supplied by the germline J gene. The chain uses TRBV11-3 and TRBJ1-1; 12 bases are a match to TRBD1. J was trimmed by 7 bases and V by 1 base; bases with no gene match: 4. CDR1 SGHNT and CDR2 YENEEA come from the germline V gene. The CDR3 runs to 15 residues. Partial CDR3 DNA: TGTGCCAGCAGCTTAGCGGGACAGGGGGCTGGTGAA. Protein sequence: CASSLAGQGAGE. Given in full, the CDR3 is CASSLAGQGAGEAFF.

A word on this clone: The read stops 3 residues short of the end of the CDR3; the missing end is completed from the germline J gene. V gene TRBV18 combines with J gene TRBJ2-1; D call uncertain. CDR1 and CDR2 (germline): KGHSH, LQKENI. This CDR3 is built from 10 residues. Trimming took off 6 bases at V and 6 bases at J, with 3 bases between the two ends. CDR3 amino acids: CASSLNEQFF. The sequenced part of the CDR3 DNA is TGTGCCAGCTCCCTCAATGAG.

A word on this clone: The sequence runs out 3 residues before the end of the CDR3; the remainder is reconstructed from the germline J gene. The chain joins TRBV7-3 to TRBJ2-4, with D perhaps matching TRBD1 (5 bases). CDR3 size: 16 residues. Trimming left V 5 bases short and J 8 bases short, with 22 bases between. CDR1 is SGHTA, CDR2 FQGTGA, per germline. CDR3 in amino acids: CASSANARQQDDIQYF. CDR3 bases read: TGTGCCAGCAGCGCAAACGCAAGACAGCAGGACGACATT.

CDR3 residues: CASSLGGSDYNEQFF. The part of the CDR3 DNA that was read is TGTGCCAGCAGCTTAGGCGGGAGTGACTACAATGAG. The rearrangement uses TRBV7-2 and TRBJ2-1; 7 positions agree with TRBD2. The read terminates 3 residues before the CDR3 end, so the remaining end is supplied by the germline J gene. Germline loops: CDR1 SGHTA, CDR2 FQGNSA. With V trimmed by 1 base and J by 3 bases, 3 bases remained unmatched. CDR3 size: 15 residues. Drawing the rest from reference TRBV7-2 and TRBJ2-1, the complete variable domain is GAGVSQSPSNKVTEKGKDVELRCDPISGHTALYWYRQSLGQGLEFLIYFQGNSAPDKSGLPSDRFSAERTGGSVSTLTIQRTQQEDSAVYLCASSLGGSDYNEQFFGPGTRLTVL.

Comment on this clone: The read is 3 residues too short to cover the CDR3 end, so that end is filled in from the germline J gene. This chain links TRBV19 with TRBJ2-3, with 10 bases fitting TRBD1. Germline V gene lookup returns CDR1 LNHDA and CDR2 SQIVND (reference sequence). There are 16 residues in the CDR3. Trimming removed 4 bases from V and 1 base from J; junction bases left unmatched: 5. The CDR3 region is CASSTRTGGGTDTQYF. Incomplete CDR3 DNA: TGTGCCAGTAGTACTCGGACAGGGGGGGGCACAGATACG.

With regard to this clone: The read halts 3 residues ahead of the CDR3 end, with the missing end drawn from the germline J gene. The rearrangement uses TRBV19 and TRBJ2-2; D is ambiguous. Trimming cost V 3 bases and J 0 bases, with 11 bases left between them. This CDR3 comprises 16 residues. Per the germline V gene, CDR1 is LNHDA and CDR2 is SQIVND (reference sequence). The DNA read from the CDR3 is TGTGCCAGTAGTATCAGAGTTCCCCCGAACACCGGGGAG. Protein product: CASSIRVPPNTGE. In full, the CDR3 reads CASSIRVPPNTGELFF.

To note about this clone: Read sequence stops 3 residues before the CDR3 end, and the germline J gene provides the missing end. The rearrangement links TRBV30 to TRBJ2-3; 11 bases match TRBD2. This CDR3 spans 15 amino acids. CDR1 is GTSNPN and CDR2 is SVGIG in the germline V gene (reference sequence). Trimming cost V 4 bases and J 2 bases; bases outside gene matches: 5. Incomplete CDR3 DNA: TGTGCCTGGACCGAGGGACTAGCGGCCACAGATACG. This codes for CAWTEGLAATDT. The full CDR3 sequence reads CAWTEGLAATDTQYF.